Listed below are T cell receptor beta chains from one sample, sequenced in a study of CD8 T cells in ankylosing spondylitis. TCRdb recomputed calls from the 5' RACE reads with MiXCR, one row per CDR3 protein. The repertoire includes hundreds of thousands of distinct CDR3 sequences, approximately 24% of them detected once, and around 6.3% sits in the top ten. Sample: blood, either unsorted or a sorted T cell fraction (not recorded which). The receptors originated from a male donor with ankylosing spondylitis or in good health (not recorded which). Both conserved end residues are trimmed from each CDR3. Rows may omit the clone size; those that give it use once, few, many or a size class.

.	TRBJ2-7	TRBV6-2/TRBV6-3	ASSYSKTTASSYEQY
many	TRBJ1-1	TRBV20-1	SASLRGEAF
many	TRBJ2-2	TRBV7-3	ASSPDRTTGELF
.	TRBJ2-3	TRBV5-1	ASSLITGTDTQY
many	TRBJ1-4	TRBV25-1	ASSEVGGNEKLF
.	TRBJ2-1	TRBV20-1	SADRDVGNEQF
few	TRBJ2-1	TRBV11-3	ASSLVGASYNEQF
many	TRBJ2-1	TRBV29-1	SVVDRGRNNEQF
.	TRBJ2-3	TRBV9	ASSVDPAGGADTQY
.	TRBJ2-5	TRBV20-1	SARQRDKFFQETQY
.	TRBJ2-7	TRBV29-1	SVVLAAEQY
many	TRBJ1-5	TRBV7-2	ASSTSDRGDQPQH